This T cell receptor (beta chain) comes out of a study of blood T cells in healthy people across ages. Study background: Through template switching, about one barcoded beta molecule was captured per two T cells, as measured in model experiments. Study-level points and caveats: TCR beta diversity was tightly associated with the proportion of naive T cells.

Samples each yielded at least 5 micrograms of total RNA. CDR3 length equals 14 residues. The V end lost 4 bases, the J end lost 4 bases, and 13 bases lay between the germline ends. Germline lookup yields CDR1 MGHRA and CDR2 YSYEKL. This clonotype was detected only a few times. Antigen specificity is unknown. Combining a sample-barcoded 5' primer with a J-beta primer mix, a second PCR ran for roughly 7 to 12 cycles. Through a template-switch adaptor with 12 random nucleotides, each cDNA molecule received a tag. TCRdb reprocessed the 5' RACE reads with MiXCR, giving one entry per CDR3 protein. The table records about 1.6 million distinct CDR3 sequences, 34% of them present only once.

This chain connects TRBV4-1 to TRBJ1-1; D unclear. The clonotype was recovered from a woman in her twenties or thirties in good health. Material for sequencing was blood. The CDR3 spells CASSPEIPVTEAFF. In DNA form, the CDR3 reads TGCGCCAGCAGCCCTGAGATTCCGGTCACTGAAGCTTTCTTT.